This T cell receptor (beta chain) appears in the sequencing data of a study of CD8 T cells in Susac syndrome. Study details: The Susac syndrome patients were therapy-naive, on corticosteroids, or on intravenous immunoglobulin alone at blood draw.

Random hexamers were used to reverse transcribe the RNA input (about 0.45 to 1 ug). With immunoSEQ multiplex PCR, TCR beta CDR3 was amplified across 54 Vbeta and 13 Jbeta. TCRdb re-analysed the immunoSEQ multiplex PCR reads in MiXCR, keeping a single row per CDR3 protein. The sample records some 140,000 distinct CDR3 sequences, approximately 95% being singletons. The diagnostic criteria were recently defined, and patients with Susac syndrome met them for definite or probable disease. Germline assignment: CDR1 LNHNV and CDR2 YYDKDF (reference sequence). V lost 5 bases and J lost 7, with 11 bases in between. This CDR3 spans 13 amino acids.

The TCR was taken from a human donor with Susac syndrome. The chain employs TRBV15 and TRBJ2-2; D is ambiguous. The sequenced sample was CD8+ T cells from PBMCs. The CDR3 DNA sequence: TGTGCCACCAGCCCTACGTGGTTCGGGGAGCTGTTTTTT. This encodes CATSPTWFGELFF. Variable domain in full (rest from reference TRBV15 and TRBJ2-2): DAMVIQNPRYQVTQFGKPVTLSCSQTLNHNVMYWYQQKSSQAPKLLFHYYDKDFNNEADTPDNFQSRRPNTSFCFLDIRSPGLGDTAMYLCATSPTWFGELFFGEGSRLTVL.